What follows are 15 T cell receptor beta chains derived from one specimen sequenced in a study of tumor and adjacent non-tumor tissue in lung cancer. The template was RNA from unsorted bulk tissue. More than 3 cm separated this lung sample from the edge of the tumor. TCRbeta libraries were built with three rounds of nested PCR, modified from ARM-PCR. TCRdb ran MiXCR on the multiplex PCR reads and lists one entry per CDR3 protein. The table has 65,000 to 85,000 distinct CDR3 sequences, 65% to 80% seen once. Material: distant non-tumor lung tissue. The receptors here all came from a man in his 60s with non-small cell lung cancer.

Notes on this clonotype: Mismatch with germline at one junction end may stem from a read error. The chain joins TRBV11-2 to TRBJ2-7, with TRBD2 identical over 7 bases. The CDR3 loop spans 15 amino acids. CDR1 and CDR2 (germline): SGHAT, FQNNGV. CDR3 region: CVSSLDGGGRYELYF. The CDR3 coding sequence is TGTGTCAGCAGCTTAGATGGGGGAGGGCGGTACGAGCTGTACTTC.

The V and J genes are TRBV11-3 and TRBJ2-7; TRBD1 aligns across 12 bases. Looked up from germline, CDR1 is SGHNT and CDR2 is YENEEA. This CDR3 has 17 amino acids. V gave up 8 bases and J gave up 4 bases; unmatched junction bases: 15. The CDR3 region is CASQPGQGAVYLYEQYF. DNA for the CDR3: TGTGCCAGCCAGCCGGGACAGGGGGCGGTTTACCTTTACGAGCAGTACTTC.

This clonotype was detected once. No conserved phenylalanine or tryptophan is present at the end of the CDR3, so a read error is the likely explanation. The chain uses TRBV28 and TRBJ1-2; 7 bases align to TRBD1. CDR3 size: 14 residues. CDR1 MDHEN and CDR2 SYDVKM come from the germline V gene. Written as DNA, the CDR3 is TGCGCCAGCTGTTTAGCGACAGGGACCTATGGCTACACCTTA. Translation: CASCLATGTYGYTL.

This clonotype was counted ten times or more. V is TRBV28 and J is TRBJ2-1; tentatively, D is TRBD2 (5 bases). Germline assignment: CDR1 MDHEN and CDR2 SYDVKM. This CDR3 has 13 amino acids. Trimming removed 4 bases from V and 9 bases from J, with 13 bases in between. The CDR3 region has the DNA TGTGCCAGCAGTTGGCTAGCCAGAGGTGAGCAGTTCTTC. It codes for CASSWLARGEQFF.

Worth noting for this clonotype: Given a much more abundant clone one base away, this may be a read error. The chain carries TRBV2 and TRBJ2-3; 11 bases are a match to TRBD2. J gave up 5 bases and V 4 bases, and 11 bases lay outside the gene matches. The CDR3 sequence is 17 residues long. Germline CDR1 SNHLY, CDR2 FYNNEI. Here the CDR3 DNA reads TGTGCCAGCAGTGCGGGACTAGCGGAGGCTGGAAGAGATACGCAGTATTTT. It specifies CASSAGLAEAGRDTQYF.

A word on this clonotype: A much larger clone lies a single base off, so this may be a read error. V is TRBV5-1 and J is TRBJ1-5; TRBD1 is a possible D gene (6 bases). V was shortened by 4 bases and J by 0 bases, with 11 bases between the two germline ends. Germline V gene data show CDR1 as SGHRS and CDR2 as YFSETQ. CDR3 length: 15 amino acids. Written as DNA, the CDR3 is TGCGCCAGCAGCCCTGAGGGGGTTAGCAATCAGCCCCAGCATTTT. It codes for CASSPEGVSNQPQHF.

In regard to this clonotype: The CDR3 does not close with the conserved phenylalanine or tryptophan, likely indicating a read error. V gene TRBV28 combines with J gene TRBJ1-5; D remains ambiguous. Between the trimmed V and J ends, which lost 5 bases and 2 bases, there was a span of 16 bases. Germline CDR1 reads MDHEN; CDR2 reads SYDVKM. The CDR3 runs 16 residues. The CDR3 DNA follows: TGTGCCAGCAGTACGCGGAGCGGTGATCGCAATCAGCCCCAGCATCTC. Translation: CASSTRSGDRNQPQHL.

A word on this clonotype: The missing conserved phenylalanine or tryptophan at the end of this CDR3 makes a read error likely. The rearrangement uses TRBV11-1 and TRBJ2-1, with TRBD2 as a possible D gene (5 bases). CDR3 length equals 13 residues. Germline lookup yields CDR1 SGHAT and CDR2 FQDESV (reference sequence). Trimming shortened V by 8 bases and J by 6 bases, and 14 bases separated the two germline ends. This CDR3 is CASGGGYGNEQFV. In DNA form, the CDR3 reads TGTGCCAGCGGCGGAGGTTACGGCAATGAGCAGTTCGTC.

As concerns this clonotype: The junction does not match germline at one end; this may be a read error. The chain is built from TRBV5-1 and TRBJ2-5; no firm D call. CDR3 size: 11 residues. CDR1 and CDR2 from the germline V gene are SGHRS and YFSETQ. CDR3 DNA sequence: TGCCCCAGAAGCTTCGAAGAGACCCAGTACTTC. Translating gives CPRSFEETQYF.

A remark on this clonotype: One end of the junction fails to match germline, which may point to a read error. This sequence joins TRBV12-3 or TRBV12-4 and TRBJ2-3; the D is unclear. This CDR3 has 13 residues. CDR3 DNA sequence: TGTGCCGGCAGTCGAGAAGATACAGATACGCAGTATTTT. Encoded protein: CAGSREDTDTQYF.

Worth noting for this clonotype: At one boundary the junction diverges from the germline segment, which might be a read error. The rearrangement links TRBV29-1 to TRBJ2-3; TRBD2 matches at 11 bases. The CDR3 is 13 amino acids. Germline V CDR1 and CDR2: SQVTM, ANQGSEA. CDR3 region: CSVALAGAGGQYF. For the CDR3, the DNA is TGCAGTGTTGCACTAGCGGGAGCGGGGGGGCAGTATTTT.

On this clonotype itself: A junction boundary mismatches the germline segment, possibly from a read error. The chain combines TRBV7-8 with TRBJ2-7, with 7 nucleotides matching TRBD1. Germline V lookup: CDR1 SGHVS, CDR2 FQNEAQ. The CDR3 is 15 residues long. The CDR3 sequence is CARSLRQGPSYEQYF. The DNA of the CDR3 is TGTGCCAGAAGCCTTCGACAGGGTCCCTCCTATGAGCAGTACTTC.

Notes on this clonotype: Relative to the germline gene, one junction end is altered; a read error may explain this. CDR3 nucleotides: TGTGCCAGCAGATACTATGATACGCAGTTTTTT. Amino acids: CASRYYDTQFF. This chain joins TRBV6-5 and TRBJ2-3; the D is unclear. Germline loops: CDR1 MNHEY, CDR2 SVGAGI. CDR3 length: 11 amino acids.

Points on this clonotype: Relative to the germline gene, one junction end is altered; a read error may explain this. The CDR3 region is CASYTSGTYEQYF. CDR3 in DNA: TGTGCCAGCTACACTAGCGGAACCTACGAGCAGTATTTC. V is TRBV6-1 and J is TRBJ2-7; TRBD2 matches at 8 bases. CDR3 size: 13 residues. Germline lookup yields CDR1 MNHNS and CDR2 SASEGT.

With regard to this clonotype: One end of the junction is discordant with germline, which a read error may explain. The CDR3 nucleotides are TGTGCCATCAGTTCAGGACAGGGGGCCTCCTACGAGCACTACTTC. Amino acids: CAISSGQGASYEHYF. The J gene is TRBJ2-7, the V gene TRBV6-5; 11 bases agree with TRBD1. This CDR3 is built from 15 residues. Germline V gene lookup returns CDR1 MNHEY and CDR2 SVGAGI.